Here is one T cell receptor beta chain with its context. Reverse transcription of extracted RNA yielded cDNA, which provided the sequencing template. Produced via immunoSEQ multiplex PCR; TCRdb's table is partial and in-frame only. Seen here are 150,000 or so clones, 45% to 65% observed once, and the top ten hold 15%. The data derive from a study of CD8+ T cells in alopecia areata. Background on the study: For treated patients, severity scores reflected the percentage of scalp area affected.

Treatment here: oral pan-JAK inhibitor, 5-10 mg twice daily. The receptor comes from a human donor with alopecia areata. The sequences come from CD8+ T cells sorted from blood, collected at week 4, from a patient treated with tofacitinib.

This CDR3 is CASSFPGSPYEQYF. DNA of the CDR3: TGTGCCAGCAGTTTCCCGGGCTCCCCCTACGAGCAGTACTTC. The chain combines TRBV27 with TRBJ2-7; D is uncertain. The germline gives CDR1 MNHEY, CDR2 SMNVEV (reference sequence). CDR3 length equals 14 residues. Trimming removed 3 bases from V and 2 bases from J, with 11 bases in between.